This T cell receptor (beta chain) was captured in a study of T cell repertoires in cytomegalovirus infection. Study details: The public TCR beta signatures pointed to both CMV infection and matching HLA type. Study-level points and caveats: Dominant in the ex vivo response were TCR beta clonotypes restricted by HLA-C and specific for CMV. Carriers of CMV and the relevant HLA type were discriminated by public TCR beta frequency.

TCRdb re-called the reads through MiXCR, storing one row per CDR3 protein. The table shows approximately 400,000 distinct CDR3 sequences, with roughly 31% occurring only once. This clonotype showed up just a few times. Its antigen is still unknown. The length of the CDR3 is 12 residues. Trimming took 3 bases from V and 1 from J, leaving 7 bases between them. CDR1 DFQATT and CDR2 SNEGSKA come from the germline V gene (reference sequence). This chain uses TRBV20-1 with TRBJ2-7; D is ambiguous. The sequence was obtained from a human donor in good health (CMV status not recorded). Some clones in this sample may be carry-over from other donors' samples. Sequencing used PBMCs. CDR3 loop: CSASSASYEQYF. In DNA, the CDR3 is TGCAGTGCTAGTTCAGCTTCCTACGAGCAGTACTTC.